This note documents a single T cell receptor (beta chain) sequence. The data originate from a study of blood T cell repertoires in COVID-19. The data were produced by immunoSEQ multiplex PCR, yet TCRdb's version contains in-frame clones alone and is incomplete. Of about 380,000 clones detected, 85% appear once; the ten largest clones hold roughly 3.7%. This TCR was sampled from a woman younger than 30 with acute or convalescent COVID-19. The specimen sequenced was peripheral blood.

CDR3 loop: CASSPKGTSNTGELFF. Here the CDR3 DNA reads TGTGCCAGCTCACCGAAAGGGACTAGTAACACCGGGGAGCTGTTTTTT. V usage is TRBV18 and J usage is TRBJ2-2; TRBD2 aligns across 8 bases. The germline gives CDR1 KGHSH, CDR2 LQKENI. J lost 2 bases, V lost 3 bases, and 5 bases had no gene match. CDR3 length: 16 residues.